The entry that follows covers one T cell receptor (beta chain) sequence. Its antigen is not identified. This record belongs to a study of T cell responses to AZD1222 COVID-19 vaccine. Broader study findings: Researchers took repertoire samples only after the peak T cell response had come. There were mostly white British donors and more females than males, and clonal diversity was possibly underestimated.

Produced via immunoSEQ multiplex PCR; TCRdb's table is partial and in-frame only. The sample contains approximately 42,000 clones, 88% of which appear only once. The source material was peripheral blood, sampled 28 days after the second AZD1222 dose. The sequence was obtained from an adult who received the AZD1222 COVID-19 vaccine.

This chain's CDR3 is CASSARQGEGGNEQFF. The CDR3 DNA sequence: TGTGCCAGCAGCGCCCGACAGGGGGAGGGGGGCAATGAGCAGTTCTTC. The V and J genes are TRBV3-1 (or the pseudogene TRBV3-2) and TRBJ2-1, with TRBD1 matching over 9 bases. The germline V gene encodes CDR1 LGHDT and CDR2 YNNKEL (reference sequence). There are 16 residues in the CDR3. J was trimmed by 6 bases and V by 5 bases; bases with no gene match: 11.